The 28 T cell receptor beta chains below all came from one sample that was sequenced in a study of blood T cell repertoires in COVID-19. Generated by immunoSEQ multiplex PCR, the TCRdb table keeps only in-frame clones and is missing some. The repertoire holds 40,000 to 65,000 clones, approximately 80% seen once, with 11% to 15% in the top ten. The material sequenced was peripheral blood. These receptors were obtained from a human donor in a cohort sampled during active COVID-19.

The chain links TRBV5-1 to TRBJ2-2; D remains ambiguous. This CDR3 has 15 amino acids. V lost 2 bases and J lost 1, with 9 bases in between. In germline, CDR1 is SGHRS, CDR2 YFSETQ. CDR3 DNA: TGCGCCAGCAGCTTAGACTCCGGGAACACCGGGGAGCTGTTTTTT. Translation: CASSLDSGNTGELFF.

The chain has TRBV9 and TRBJ2-1, with 9 bases lining up with TRBD2. Germline CDR1 is SGDLS and CDR2 is YYNGEE. V lost 4 bases, J lost 6 bases, and 8 bases stayed unmatched. This CDR3 spans 15 amino acids. The CDR3 region is CASSPQAGGGNEQFF. The CDR3 region has the DNA TGTGCCAGCAGCCCCCAAGCGGGAGGAGGCAATGAGCAGTTCTTC. The variable domain in full, with the rest retrieved from reference TRBV9 and TRBJ2-1, is DSGVTQTPKHLITATGQRVTLRCSPRSGDLSVYWYQQSLDQGLQFLIQYYNGEERAKGNILERFSAQQFPDLHSELNLSSLELGDSALYFCASSPQAGGGNEQFFGPGTRLTVL.

The J gene is TRBJ2-1, the V gene TRBV7-5; TRBD2 reflects the table's D call only, with no check against the DNA. TRBV7-5 is described as a pseudogene. The CDR3 consists of 14 residues. CDR3 coding DNA: TGTGCCAGAAGCTTCACTAGCGGGGGTAATGAGCAGTTCTTC. The encoded protein is CARSFTSGGNEQFF.

The genes are TRBV2 and TRBJ2-5; 12 bases are a match to TRBD2. Per the germline V gene, CDR1 is SNHLY and CDR2 is FYNNEI. The CDR3 has 14 residues. J lost 5 bases, V lost 5 bases, and 3 bases had no gene match. The CDR3: CASSSLAGGETQYF. The CDR3 region has the DNA TGTGCCAGCAGTTCTCTAGCGGGGGGGGAGACCCAGTACTTC.

The chain recombines TRBV9 with TRBJ2-2, with D possibly being TRBD2 (5 bases). With 4 bases removed from V and 3 bases from J, the gap between germline ends came to 10 bases. Germline V lookup: CDR1 SGDLS, CDR2 YYNGEE. There are 14 residues in the CDR3. CDR3 sequence: CASSLSADTGELFF. The CDR3 coding sequence is TGTGCCAGCAGCCTCTCAGCGGACACCGGGGAGCTGTTTTTT.

The chain combines TRBV6-5 with TRBJ1-1, with D unclear. The CDR3 is made up of 16 amino acids. Trimming shortened V by 3 bases and J by 4 bases, and 18 bases separated the two germline ends. Germline assignment: CDR1 MNHEY and CDR2 SVGAGI. CDR3 protein: CASSYRRGLAGTEAFF. In nucleotides, the CDR3 is TGTGCCAGCAGTTATAGGAGAGGGTTGGCGGGCACTGAAGCTTTCTTT.

V gene TRBV7-2 combines with J gene TRBJ2-7, with D possibly matching TRBD1 (5 bases). The CDR3 spans 15 residues. Trimming pared 1 base from V and 4 bases from J, leaving 14 bases between. The germline V gene encodes CDR1 SGHTA and CDR2 FQGNSA. CDR3 DNA sequence: TGTGCCAGCAGCTTAGAACAGGTTCGGTTTTACGAGCAGTACTTC. As protein: CASSLEQVRFYEQYF.

The genes are TRBV29-1 and TRBJ2-6, with D unclear. The germline V gene has CDR1 SQVTM and CDR2 ANQGSEA. The CDR3 length is 13 residues. V was shortened by 5 bases and J by 2 bases, with 7 bases between the two germline ends. The CDR3 spells CSVSVTGANVLTF. DNA for the CDR3: TGCAGCGTTTCAGTAACTGGGGCCAACGTCCTGACTTTC.

The chain employs TRBV18 and TRBJ1-2; TRBD1 aligns across 11 bases. The CDR3 length is 17 residues. V lost 3 bases to trimming and J lost 1 base; unmatched junction nucleotides: 7. Germline V lookup: CDR1 KGHSH, CDR2 LQKENI. CDR3 in amino acids: CASSPTGTGGSNYGYTF. Here the CDR3 DNA reads TGTGCCAGCTCACCGACTGGGACAGGGGGGAGTAACTATGGCTACACCTTC.

The chain is built from TRBV10-1 and TRBJ2-3; TRBD2 agrees at 12 bases. Losses at the gene ends were 5 bases for V and 2 bases for J; bases not matched to a gene: 2. This CDR3 spans 15 amino acids. CDR1 and CDR2 from the germline V gene are WNHNN and SYGVQD (reference sequence). DNA for the CDR3: TGCGCCAGCAGTCGGACTAGCGGGGACACAGATACGCAGTATTTT. Translating gives CASSRTSGDTDTQYF.

The V gene is TRBV4-2, the J gene TRBJ1-5, with D maybe TRBD1 (5 bases). This CDR3 has 15 residues. CDR1 is LGHNA and CDR2 is YNFKEQ in the germline V gene. V dropped 0 bases and J dropped 12 bases, with 18 bases sitting between them. The CDR3 DNA reads TGTGCCAGCAGCCAAGATGGGGCAGGAGGGGCCCACCAGCATTTT. Protein: CASSQDGAGGAHQHF.

V is TRBV9 and J is TRBJ2-7; 8 bases fit TRBD1. CDR1 and CDR2 from the germline V gene are SGDLS and YYNGEE. V was clipped by 3 bases and J by 6 bases; unmatched bases: 11. The CDR3 consists of 15 residues. The CDR3 nucleotides are TGTGCCAGCAGCGCCCAGGGGGCCCTTTTGGGCGAGCAGTACTTC. Protein product: CASSAQGALLGEQYF.

This sequence joins TRBV10-3 and TRBJ2-3, with D possibly matching TRBD2 (5 bases). The V gene lost 6 bases and the J gene lost 1 base, with 11 bases spanning the gap. This CDR3 comprises 14 residues. Germline V gene data show CDR1 as ENHRY and CDR2 as SYGVKD. The DNA for the CDR3 is TGTGCCATCAGAGATACTAGAGGCACAGATACGCAGTATTTT. It is translated as CAIRDTRGTDTQYF.

This clone was counted once. The rearrangement uses TRBV7-8 and TRBJ2-2; possible D gene TRBD2, 5 bases. V was cut by 3 bases and J by 2 bases, with 19 bases left in between. Looked up from germline, CDR1 is SGHVS and CDR2 is FQNEAQ. This CDR3 contains 18 residues. CDR3 protein: CASSFAGGLSFNTGELFF. The CDR3 DNA reads TGTGCCAGCAGCTTCGCGGGCGGACTCTCCTTTAACACCGGGGAGCTGTTTTTT. The full variable domain, with the rest looked up from reference TRBV7-8 and TRBJ2-2, is GAGVSQSPRYKVAKRGQDVALRCDPISGHVSLFWYQQALGQGPEFLTYFQNEAQLDKSGLPSDRFFAERPEGSVSTLKIQRTQQEDSAVYLCASSFAGGLSFNTGELFFGEGSRLTVL.

The rearrangement joins TRBV19 to TRBJ2-5; 9 positions agree with TRBD1. Germline V gene lookup returns CDR1 LNHDA and CDR2 SQIVND (reference sequence). The V segment lost 4 bases and the J segment 7 bases; nucleotides outside the gene matches: 4. The CDR3 is made up of 13 amino acids. CDR3 coding DNA: TGTGCCAGTAGTACGGGACAGGGAAGGACCCAGTACTTC. Its protein is CASSTGQGRTQYF. Combining the CDR3 with reference TRBV19 and TRBJ2-5 gives the whole variable domain DGGITQSPKYLFRKEGQNVTLSCEQNLNHDAMYWYRQDPGQGLRLIYYSQIVNDFQKGDIAEGYSVSREKKESFPLTVTSAQKNPTAFYLCASSTGQGRTQYFGPGTRLLVL.

This clone turned up a few times. CDR3 amino acids: CAWSLTAEQFF. CDR3 bases: TGTGCCTGGAGTCTGACTGCCGAGCAGTTCTTC. The V call is TRBV30, the J call TRBJ2-1; D is unresolved. The CDR3 length is 11 residues. CDR1 and CDR2 from the germline V gene are GTSNPN and SVGIG (reference sequence). V lost 2 bases and J lost 10, with 9 bases in between.

The gene calls are TRBV28 and TRBJ1-2, with a tentative D call TRBD1 (5 bases). V shed 7 bases and J shed 4 bases, with 22 bases lying between them. The germline gives CDR1 MDHEN, CDR2 SYDVKM. The CDR3 is 16 residues long. CDR3 protein: CASTPRGRALRYGYTF. The CDR3 region has the DNA TGTGCCAGCACCCCTCGAGGCAGGGCGCTCCGCTATGGCTACACCTTC.

A note on this clone: At one end, the junction sequence differs from germline, possibly due to a read error. The chain is built from TRBV19 and TRBJ1-2, with D tentatively TRBD1 (6 bases). Germline V CDR1 and CDR2: LNHDA, SQIVND (reference sequence). The CDR3 runs to 11 residues. CDR3: CASSVRDIVNF. The CDR3 region has the DNA TGTGCCAGTAGTGTCCGGGACATAGTAAACTTC.

This chain joins TRBV11-3 and TRBJ1-1; the D is unclear. V dropped 5 bases and J dropped 7 bases, with 11 bases sitting between them. Germline V gives CDR1 SGHNT, CDR2 YENEEA. This CDR3 has 12 amino acids. The CDR3 coding sequence is TGTGCCAGCAGCCCACCGGGAGGTGAAGCTTTCTTT. This gives the protein CASSPPGGEAFF.

The chain recombines TRBV4-2 with TRBJ2-3; possibly TRBD1 for D (6 bases). V lost 7 bases and J 4 bases, leaving 24 bases between the germline ends. The CDR3 is 17 amino acids. In germline, CDR1 is LGHNA, CDR2 YNFKEQ. The chain's CDR3 is CASTSRDITGSADTQYF. The CDR3, as DNA: TGTGCCAGCACTAGCCGAGATATAACAGGGAGCGCAGATACGCAGTATTTT.

The genes are TRBV7-3 and TRBJ2-7; D is unclear. The CDR3 spans 14 residues. The V end lost 5 bases, the J end lost 4 bases, and 15 bases lay between the germline ends. Germline values: CDR1 SGHTA, CDR2 FQGTGA. Here the CDR3 DNA reads TGTGCCAGCAGCCGTGACCCATCCGGGTACGAGCAGTACTTC. Translated: CASSRDPSGYEQYF.

The count of this clone is one. The rearrangement uses TRBV7-9 and TRBJ2-7, with TRBD1 matching 9 bases. Per germline, CDR1 SEHNR and CDR2 FQNEAQ (reference sequence). The V and J ends lost 5 bases and 6 bases, in that order; junction bases with no gene match: 5. This CDR3 is built from 13 residues. For the CDR3, the DNA is TGTGCCAGCAGCCCCGGGACAGGGCTCGAGCAGTACTTC. The encoded protein is CASSPGTGLEQYF.

This chain links TRBV27 with TRBJ1-4; TRBD1 aligns across 7 bases. The J segment lost 1 base and the V segment lost 6 bases, leaving 8 bases of the junction unmatched. The CDR3 is made up of 16 amino acids. The germline V gene has CDR1 MNHEY and CDR2 SMNVEV (reference sequence). In nucleotides, the CDR3 is TGTGCCAGCAGCCCAAACAGGGGTAGAACTAATGAAAAACTGTTTTTT. This gives the protein CASSPNRGRTNEKLFF.

The J gene is TRBJ1-2, the V gene TRBV5-1; 7 nucleotides match TRBD1. Germline-derived CDR1 and CDR2 are SGHRS and YFSETQ. The V and J ends lost 3 bases and 4 bases, in that order; junction bases with no gene match: 3. The CDR3 has 13 amino acids. The CDR3 DNA is TGCGCCAGCAGCTCCCGGGACAGCTATGGCTACACCTTC. Translation: CASSSRDSYGYTF.

J is TRBJ2-5 and V is TRBV11-2, with a tentative D call TRBD2 (7 bases). Deletions cut 5 bases from V and 6 bases from J, with 16 bases between. From germline, CDR1 is SGHAT and CDR2 FQNNGV. This CDR3 is built from 14 residues. The CDR3 bases are TGTGCCAGCAGCCCGCCCGGGGGGCGGAAGACCCAGTACTTC. As protein: CASSPPGGRKTQYF.

This chain links TRBV2 with TRBJ2-1, with TRBD2 matching 7 bases. Germline trimming cut 7 bases from V and 7 bases from J; bases unmatched to any gene: 13. The V gene's germline CDR1 is SNHLY and CDR2 FYNNEI. The CDR3 covers 15 residues. In DNA form, the CDR3 reads TGTGCCAGCACCATGGGGGGGAGACCGGGGAATGAGCAGTTCTTC. Residues: CASTMGGRPGNEQFF.

The rearrangement links TRBV5-1 to TRBJ1-1; 7 nucleotides agree with TRBD1. With V trimmed by 0 bases and J by 1 base, 3 bases remained unmatched. The CDR3 is 15 residues long. Germline assignment: CDR1 SGHRS and CDR2 YFSETQ. CDR3 sequence (DNA): TGCGCCAGCAGCTTGGGTGGGACAGCGAACACTGAAGCTTTCTTT. Its translation: CASSLGGTANTEAFF.

The chain couples TRBV28 to TRBJ1-3, with D perhaps TRBD1 (6 bases). Trimming left V 6 bases short and J 2 bases short, with 14 bases between. The CDR3 extends over 15 amino acids. The germline V gene has CDR1 MDHEN and CDR2 SYDVKM. DNA of the CDR3: TGTGCCAGCAGGCCCCACACAGGGACTGGAAACACCATATATTTT. Amino acids: CASRPHTGTGNTIYF.